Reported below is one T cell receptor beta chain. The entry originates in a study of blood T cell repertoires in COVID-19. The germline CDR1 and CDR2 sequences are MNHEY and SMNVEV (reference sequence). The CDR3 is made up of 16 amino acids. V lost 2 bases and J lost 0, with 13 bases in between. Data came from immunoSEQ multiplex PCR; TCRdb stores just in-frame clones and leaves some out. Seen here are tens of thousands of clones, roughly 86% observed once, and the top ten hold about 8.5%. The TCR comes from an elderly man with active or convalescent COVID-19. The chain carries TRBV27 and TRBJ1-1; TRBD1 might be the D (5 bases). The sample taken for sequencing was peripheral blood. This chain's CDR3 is CASSLISGIMNTEAFF. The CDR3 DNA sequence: TGTGCCAGCAGTTTAATTTCAGGGATTATGAACACTGAAGCTTTCTTT.